The 9 T cell receptor beta chains below were found in one sample sequenced in a study of blood T cell repertoires in COVID-19. Clones were read by immunoSEQ multiplex PCR, and TCRdb kept only the in-frame ones, dropping some. The sample holds some 400,000 clones, 80% to 90% seen once. Sequenced input: peripheral blood. The receptors originated from a woman aged 25 to 45 with COVID-19, enrolled during active disease.

The chain links TRBV3-1 (or the pseudogene TRBV3-2) to TRBJ2-1, with D possibly being TRBD2 (6 bases). This CDR3 region has 15 residues. The V gene lost 5 bases and the J gene lost 0 bases, with 11 bases spanning the gap. CDR1 LGHDT and CDR2 YNNKEL come from the germline V gene (reference sequence). The CDR3 DNA is TGTGCCAGCAGCTGTGGGGGACTCTCCTACAATGAGCAGTTCTTC. It specifies CASSCGGLSYNEQFF.

The gene calls are TRBV5-5 and TRBJ2-3; 10 bases are a match to TRBD1. V shed 3 bases and J 4 bases; nucleotides not matched to a gene: 8. The CDR3 consists of 16 residues. From germline, CDR1 is SGHKS and CDR2 YYEKEE (reference sequence). CDR3 DNA sequence: TGTGCCAGCAGCTCTTCCGGGACAGGGGTGGCAGATACGCAGTATTTT. It yields the protein CASSSSGTGVADTQYF.

This clone came up once. The V call is TRBV11-2, the J call TRBJ2-3; 14 positions agree with TRBD2. The CDR3 covers 19 residues. The V gene end was trimmed by 5 bases and the J gene end by 1 base; junction bases not matched to a gene: 11. CDR1 is SGHAT and CDR2 is FQNNGV in the germline V gene. The CDR3 here is CASSLTPPGLAGGTDTQYF. CDR3 DNA: TGTGCCAGCAGCCTAACCCCCCCGGGACTAGCGGGAGGCACAGATACGCAGTATTTT.

The V gene is TRBV7-9, the J gene TRBJ1-5; 11 nucleotides align to TRBD1. The trim removed 5 bases at V and 0 bases at J, leaving 6 bases unmatched. Looked up from germline, CDR1 is SEHNR and CDR2 is FQNEAQ (reference sequence). The CDR3 contains 17 residues. CDR3 loop: CASSLGTGGNSNQPQHF. The CDR3 coding sequence is TGTGCCAGCAGCCTCGGGACAGGGGGTAATAGCAATCAGCCCCAGCATTTT.

This clone was detected only a few times. V usage is TRBV24-1 and J usage is TRBJ2-2; D possibly corresponds to TRBD2 (6 bases). The CDR3 is 16 residues long. The germline V gene encodes CDR1 KGHDR and CDR2 SFDVKD. Trimming cost V 1 base and J 5 bases, with 13 bases left between them. The CDR3 coding sequence is TGTGCCACCAGTGATTTCGGGGGAGTGGGAACCGGGGAGCTGTTTTTT. It encodes CATSDFGGVGTGELFF.

This clone was observed a few times. The chain carries TRBV5-5 and TRBJ2-7; TRBD1 matches 10 bases. Germline lookup yields CDR1 SGHKS and CDR2 YYEKEE (reference sequence). The CDR3 has 14 residues. Germline trimming cut 4 bases from V and 6 bases from J; bases unmatched to any gene: 7. DNA of the CDR3: TGTGCCAGCAGCCCGGGGACAGGGGCGGGCGAGCAGTACTTC. Translating it yields CASSPGTGAGEQYF.

The V call is TRBV28, the J call TRBJ2-7; TRBD1 might be the D (5 bases). V lost 5 bases and J lost 3, with 8 bases in between. This CDR3 is 12 amino acids long. Per the germline V gene, CDR1 is MDHEN and CDR2 is SYDVKM. The CDR3 nucleotides read TGTGCCAGCAGTATCAGGGTCTACGAGCAGTACTTC. It encodes CASSIRVYEQYF.

The V and J genes are TRBV24-1 and TRBJ2-5; 7 nucleotides align to TRBD1. Germline V gives CDR1 KGHDR, CDR2 SFDVKD. With V trimmed by 2 bases and J by 3 bases, 5 bases remained unmatched. This CDR3 has 15 residues. The CDR3 is CATSDSGGGKETQYF. The CDR3, as DNA: TGTGCCACCAGTGATTCAGGGGGTGGTAAAGAGACCCAGTACTTC.

The chain recombines TRBV19 with TRBJ2-3; 11 bases map to TRBD2. CDR1 is LNHDA and CDR2 is SQIVND in the germline V gene (reference sequence). The CDR3 is 17 residues long. Trimming cost V 3 bases and J 1 base; bases outside gene matches: 6. This CDR3 is CASSIALAGGRTDTQYF. The CDR3 nucleotides read TGTGCCAGTAGTATTGCTCTAGCGGGAGGTCGCACAGATACGCAGTATTTT.